These 29 T cell receptor beta chains share one sample of origin, sequenced in a study of tumor-infiltrating lymphocytes in primary liver carcinoma. Blood RNA originated from unsorted whole blood, with germline DNA additionally extracted. With roughly 500 ng total RNA as template and a constant-region primer, TCR beta cDNA was made. The TCR beta library was amplified through three nested multiplex PCR rounds in a modified ARM-PCR procedure. The study ran its first two PCR rounds for about 11 cycles each, using TRBV1-TRBV30 forward primers and a C-beta reverse primer. MiXCR was run by TCRdb on the multiplex PCR reads, yielding one entry per CDR3 protein. The repertoire has around 330,000 distinct CDR3 sequences, 65% of them found once; the top ten carry about 9.4%. The sequenced sample consisted of peripheral blood. These receptor sequences come from a man aged 35-49 years with primary liver carcinoma and hepatitis B virus infection.

This clonotype has a single count. The V and J genes are TRBV28 and TRBJ2-3; D uncertain. Deletions cut 9 bases from V and 4 bases from J, with 8 bases between. The V gene's germline CDR1 is MDHEN and CDR2 SYDVKM. The CDR3 totals 11 residues. CDR3 residues: CARSRSDTQYF. In DNA form, the CDR3 reads TGTGCCAGAAGTAGGTCAGATACGCAGTATTTT.

A remark on this clonotype: One end of the junction varies from germline; a read error may be responsible. The DNA of the CDR3 is TGTGCCACCAGTGAGACCGGAATACCCTATGAGCAGTACTTC. Translated, it gives CATSETGIPYEQYF. The genes are TRBV24-1 and TRBJ2-7, with D unclear. Germline assignment: CDR1 KGHDR and CDR2 SFDVKD. The CDR3 is made up of 14 amino acids.

In regard to this clonotype: The conserved phenylalanine or tryptophan is not found at the CDR3 terminus, so this likely reflects a read error. The chain carries TRBV6-2 or TRBV6-3 and TRBJ2-4; 8 bases are a match to TRBD1. Germline CDR1 and CDR2: MNHEY and SVGEGT. The CDR3 length is 14 residues. J lost 3 bases, V lost 7 bases, and 5 bases had no gene match. The DNA of the CDR3 is TGTGCCAGCAACCACGGACAGGGCAAAAACATTCAGTACTAC. Protein: CASNHGQGKNIQYY.

Of note for this clonotype: This may come from a read error, since a much larger clone is one base off. The final CDR3 position lacks the conserved phenylalanine or tryptophan, pointing to a likely read error. The rearrangement links TRBV6-2 or TRBV6-3 to TRBJ1-1; D gene uncertain. Germline values: CDR1 MNHEY, CDR2 SVGEGT. The CDR3 sequence is 13 residues long. The germline V and J ends were trimmed by 5 bases and 0 bases, with 7 bases remaining between them. CDR3: CASSLTMNTEAFL. CDR3 DNA: TGTGCCAGCAGTCTTACTATGAACACTGAAGCTTTCCTT.

This clonotype was counted a single time. No conserved phenylalanine or tryptophan ends this CDR3, so it is likely a read error. The V and J genes are TRBV12-3 or TRBV12-4 and TRBJ2-2, with 9 bases fitting TRBD2. Unmatched junction bases numbered 18, after V lost 10 bases and J lost 9 bases. CDR3 length: 16 residues. CDR3 DNA: TGTGCCACAGGGCGGCATAGCGGGAGTGGGACCCGGGAGCTGTTTTCT. Encoded protein: CATGRHSGSGTRELFS.

A word on this clonotype: One base away lies a much larger clone, so this may be a sequencing read error. The chain joins TRBV6-2 or TRBV6-3 to TRBJ1-2; D uncertain. Per the germline V gene, CDR1 is MNHEY and CDR2 is SVGEGT. The CDR3 is 13 amino acids. Here the CDR3 reads CACSNGPFDGYTF. As DNA, the CDR3 is TGTGCCTGCAGCAACGGCCCCTTCGATGGCTACACCTTC.

Notes on this clonotype: This may stem from a read error, because a much larger clone lies one nucleotide away. V usage is TRBV5-4 and J usage is TRBJ2-7; D not resolved. This CDR3 is 15 amino acids long. Per the germline V gene, CDR1 is SGHNT and CDR2 is YYREEE (reference sequence). CDR3 DNA: TGTGCCAGCAGCCGACTCCAGTCTTCGGCCTACGAGCAGTGCTTC. It translates to CASSRLQSSAYEQCF.

This sequence joins TRBV7-8 and TRBJ2-2, with TRBD2 as a possible D gene (5 bases). V was cut by 5 bases and J by 3 bases, with 10 bases left in between. This CDR3 region has 14 residues. Per the germline V gene, CDR1 is SGHVS and CDR2 is FQNEAQ. This CDR3 reads CASSGTSHTGELFF. CDR3 DNA: TGTGCCAGCAGCGGCACTAGTCACACCGGGGAGCTGTTTTTT. Filled out from reference TRBV7-8 and TRBJ2-2, the complete variable domain reads GAGVSQSPRYKVAKRGQDVALRCDPISGHVSLFWYQQALGQGPEFLTYFQNEAQLDKSGLPSDRFFAERPEGSVSTLKIQRTQQEDSAVYLCASSGTSHTGELFFGEGSRLTVL.

The chain combines TRBV6-2 or TRBV6-3 with TRBJ2-2, with D tentatively TRBD2 (5 bases). Looked up from germline, CDR1 is MNHEY and CDR2 is SVGEGT. V dropped 0 bases and J dropped 9 bases, with 11 bases sitting between them. The CDR3 length is 14 residues. Here the CDR3 DNA reads TGTGCCAGCAGTTACTCTAGCGATACCTGGGAGCTGTTTTTT. This gives the protein CASSYSSDTWELFF.

The V gene is TRBV7-9, the J gene TRBJ1-2, with D hard to call. The CDR3 contains 14 residues. V lost 2 bases to trimming and J lost 8 bases, with 15 bases between them. Germline CDR1 is SEHNR and CDR2 is FQNEAQ (reference sequence). The CDR3 nucleotides read TGTGCCAGCAGCTTATCGGCGCCATCTGACGGCTACACCTTC. Translation gives CASSLSAPSDGYTF.

Points on this clonotype: This clone may be a read error of a much larger clone one base away. In this CDR3 the conserved last residue, phenylalanine or tryptophan, is missing, so a read error is likely. DNA of the CDR3: TGTGCCAGCAGCCGAGGTTACAGGGATCCAGGGAATGAGCAGTTCCTC. Translating it yields CASSRGYRDPGNEQFL. V and J are TRBV5-5 and TRBJ2-1; a weak D match, TRBD1 (6 bases). The germline V and J ends were trimmed by 4 bases and 7 bases, with 21 bases remaining between them. The CDR3 has 16 amino acids. CDR1 is SGHKS, CDR2 YYEKEE, per germline (reference sequence).

Details on this clonotype: The CDR3 carries no conserved terminal phenylalanine or tryptophan, so it likely arises from a read error. The DNA is left out, because the CDR3 cannot be placed on it with certainty; the CDR3 is given as TCRdb lists it. This sequence joins TRBV6-6 and TRBJ2-7; TRBD1, the table's D call, was not compared with the DNA. Germline CDR1 and CDR2: MNHNY and SVGAGI (reference sequence). A total of 14 residues make up the CDR3, ends included. The CDR3 protein is CASSYDQGDYEQCL.

There are many counts of this clonotype. The chain combines TRBV12-3 or TRBV12-4 with TRBJ2-3; possibly TRBD2 for D (6 bases). The CDR3 has 12 amino acids. The germline V and J ends were trimmed by 3 bases and 9 bases, with 10 bases remaining between them. The CDR3 sequence is CASSFSGVTQYF. CDR3 coding DNA: TGTGCCAGCAGTTTCTCGGGAGTAACGCAGTATTTT.

The rearrangement joins TRBV28 to TRBJ2-2; D is uncertain. The CDR3 length is 15 residues. With 4 bases removed from V and 0 bases from J, the gap between germline ends came to 9 bases. Germline V gene sequence: CDR1 MDHEN, CDR2 SYDVKM. CDR3 sequence (DNA): TGTGCCAGCAGTTCCGGTGGGTCGAACACCGGGGAGCTGTTTTTT. It encodes CASSSGGSNTGELFF.

On this clonotype: This likely comes from a read error, as the CDR3 has no conserved phenylalanine or tryptophan at its end. V usage is TRBV12-3 or TRBV12-4 and J usage is TRBJ2-2, with 9 bases matching TRBD1. The length of the CDR3 is 14 residues. Here the CDR3 reads CASSLGQGTGELFL. The CDR3 DNA follows: TGCGCCAGCAGTTTGGGACAGGGTACCGGGGAGCTGTTTTTG.

In regard to this clonotype: A read error may be the cause here, since a much bigger clone is one base away. The rearrangement links TRBV6-5 to TRBJ2-5, with 7 nucleotides matching TRBD2. The CDR3 sequence is 14 residues long. Germline CDR1 and CDR2: MNHEY and SVGAGI. The CDR3: CVSSYSNGGETQYF. Here the CDR3 DNA reads TGTGTCAGCAGTTACTCGAACGGGGGGGAGACCCAGTACTTC.

Details on this clonotype: This could be a read error, since a much larger clone is one nucleotide away. The V gene is TRBV6-6, the J gene TRBJ2-1; no definite D call. The CDR3 is 18 amino acids. Between the trimmed V and J ends, which lost 4 bases and 4 bases, there was a span of 23 bases. Per germline, CDR1 MNHNY and CDR2 SVGAGI (reference sequence). The CDR3 DNA sequence: TGTGCCAGCAGTTCCCCGCCCATGCACAGAGGTCCGTACAATGAGCAGTTCTTC. This gives the protein CASSSPPMHRGPYNEQFF.

On this clonotype: With a much larger clone just one base away, this may be a read error. The rearrangement joins TRBV29-1 to TRBJ1-5; 10 bases map to TRBD1. The DNA end favors TRBJ2-3, so the J call may be wrong. Per the germline V gene, CDR1 is SQVTM and CDR2 is ANQGSEA. The CDR3 is 14 residues long. The CDR3 coding sequence is TGCAGCGTTGGGGGGGACAGGGGTAATCAGCCCCAGTATTTT. It encodes CSVGGDRGNQPQYF.

On this clonotype: The junction departs from the called germline gene at one end, perhaps through a read error. This rearrangement joins TRBV6-5 to TRBJ2-1, with D possibly being TRBD2 (6 bases). The CDR3 spans 16 residues. Germline V CDR1 and CDR2: MNHEY, SVGAGI. The CDR3: CAGSYSGGKERNEQFF. The CDR3 coding sequence is TGTGCCGGCAGTTACTCGGGCGGGAAGGAAAGGAATGAGCAGTTCTTC.

Regarding this clonotype: A much larger clone lies a single base off, so this may be a read error. This sequence joins TRBV4-1 and TRBJ1-5, with D perhaps TRBD1 (5 bases). The V gene lost 4 bases and the J gene lost 6 bases, with 16 bases spanning the gap. The CDR3 length is 15 residues. CDR1 and CDR2 from the germline V gene are MGHRA and YSYEKL. CDR3 DNA sequence: TGCGCCAGCAGCCTAGACGGCCAGGGATTTCAGCCCCAGCATTTT. This codes for CASSLDGQGFQPQHF.

The sample holds many counts of this clonotype. J is TRBJ1-2 and V is TRBV29-1; 8 positions agree with TRBD1. V dropped 7 bases and J dropped 1; count of bases not matched to a gene: 5. This CDR3 spans 13 amino acids. Germline CDR1 SQVTM, CDR2 ANQGSEA. DNA for the CDR3: TGCAGCGCTTCGACAGGGGTTAACTATGGCTACACCTTC. This sequence encodes CSASTGVNYGYTF.

This clonotype came up once. A read error is possible here, since a much larger clone lies one base away. CDR3 coding DNA: TGCAGCGGGCAGTTGTTGGAGGCAAGGAACACTGAAGCTTTCTTT. Its protein product is CSGQLLEARNTEAFF. The chain combines TRBV29-1 with TRBJ1-1; no firm D call. V shed 7 bases and J shed 1 base, with 19 bases lying between them. The CDR3 spans 15 residues. The germline V gene encodes CDR1 SQVTM and CDR2 ANQGSEA.

The chain recombines TRBV7-9 with TRBJ2-5; 7 nucleotides agree with TRBD2. CDR3 length equals 15 residues. Germline loops: CDR1 SEHNR, CDR2 FQNEAQ (reference sequence). Trimming took 5 bases from V and 4 from J; bases not matched to a gene: 10. The CDR3 DNA reads as TGTGCCAGCAGCCTACCCGGGGAGGGCCGAGAGACCCAGTACTTC. Protein: CASSLPGEGRETQYF.

As regards this clonotype: This may come from a read error, since a much larger clone is one base off. The rearrangement links TRBV6-5 to TRBJ2-7; a weak D match, TRBD2 (6 bases). In germline, CDR1 is MNHEY, CDR2 SVGAGI. The CDR3 covers 14 residues. CDR3 loop: CVSSSGDGTYEQYF. CDR3 nucleotides: TGTGTCAGCAGTTCGGGGGACGGAACCTACGAGCAGTACTTC.

This chain links TRBV6-2 or TRBV6-3 with TRBJ2-1, with 13 positions matching TRBD2. This CDR3 is 18 amino acids long. Germline V CDR1 and CDR2: MNHEY, SVGEGT. J lost 0 bases, V lost 0 bases, and 2 bases had no gene match. The CDR3 reads CASSYSGLAGSSYNEQFF. CDR3 in DNA: TGTGCCAGCAGTTACTCGGGACTAGCGGGAAGCTCCTACAATGAGCAGTTCTTC.

On this clonotype: A junction boundary mismatches the germline segment, possibly from a read error. The rearrangement joins TRBV6-1 to TRBJ2-3, with D perhaps matching TRBD2 (5 bases). Looked up from germline, CDR1 is MNHNS and CDR2 is SASEGT. The CDR3 is made up of 16 amino acids. The CDR3 DNA sequence: TGTGCCAGCAGTGAAGAGGAGGACGGAAGGGAAGATATGCAGTATTTT. Translating gives CASSEEEDGREDMQYF.

Of note for this clonotype: The germline gene is not matched at one end of the junction; a read error may be the cause. The rearrangement links TRBV11-2 to TRBJ2-1; D ambiguous. Germline V gene lookup returns CDR1 SGHAT and CDR2 FQNNGV. There are 18 residues in the CDR3. The CDR3 region is CDSSLDWSEADYYNEQFF. CDR3 sequence (DNA): TGTGACAGCAGCTTAGACTGGAGTGAGGCCGATTACTACAATGAGCAGTTCTTC.

On this clonotype itself: Since a much larger clone is just one base distant, this may be a read error. It is likely a read error, because the conserved phenylalanine at the end of the CDR3 is missing. The chain links TRBV6-1 to TRBJ1-1, with D possibly matching TRBD1 (5 bases). CDR1 is MNHNS, CDR2 SASEGT, per germline. Trimming pared 6 bases from V and 1 base from J, leaving 12 bases between. This CDR3 has 14 amino acids. The CDR3 DNA follows: TGTGCCAGCAGACGCCAAGGGACGAACACTGAAGCTTTCTCT. This translates into CASRRQGTNTEAFS.

Concerning this clonotype itself: A read error is possible here, since a much larger clone lies one base away. Given the absence of the conserved phenylalanine or tryptophan at the CDR3 end, a read error is likely. J is TRBJ2-7 and V is TRBV4-1, with a possible D match to TRBD2 (5 bases). V lost 3 bases, J lost 1 base, and 10 bases lay in between. The CDR3 sequence is 14 residues long. Germline V gene lookup returns CDR1 MGHRA and CDR2 YSYEKL. The CDR3 sequence: CASSQTGVSYEQYI. DNA of the CDR3: TGCGCCAGCAGCCAGACCGGGGTATCCTACGAGCAGTACATC.